This is a list of T cell receptor beta chains from one sample in a study of blood T cells in healthy people across ages. TCRdb re-derived calls from the 5' RACE reads in MiXCR, one entry per CDR3 protein. The sample yields hundreds of thousands of distinct CDR3 sequences, under 35% seen once. Material: blood. The receptors here all came from a woman of 80 years or more in good health. CDR3s include the opening cysteine and the closing phenylalanine or tryptophan. A D gene is named only where the DNA matches it firmly. Clone size is shown for a subset of rows, as once, few, many or a class of expanded clone.

>.|many|TRBJ2-5|TRBV5-1
TGCGCCAGCAGCTTGGGACCGGGGGTTGTGGCCCAGTACTTC
CASSLGPGVVAQYF
>.|many|TRBJ2-3|TRBV4-2
TGTGCCAGCAGCCCGGCCCCCACAGATACGCAGTATTTT
CASSPAPTDTQYF
>TRBD1|.|TRBJ1-5|TRBV6-2/TRBV6-3
TGTGCCAGCAGGCCACAGGGGGCAAGACAGCCCCAGCATTTT
CASRPQGARQPQHF
>TRBD2|.|TRBJ2-1|TRBV29-1
TGCAGCGCTACCTGGACTAGCAGCTACAATGAGCAGTTCTTC
CSATWTSSYNEQFF
>.|.|TRBJ1-1|TRBV7-2
TGTGCCAGCAGCTCGTTGGACAGCTACACTGAAGCTTTCTTT
CASSSLDSYTEAFF
>.|many|TRBJ2-5|TRBV6-6
TGTGCCAGCAGTTACTCGAGTCAGACGTACCAAGAGACCCAGTACTTC
CASSYSSQTYQETQYF
>TRBD2|few|TRBJ2-3|TRBV20-1
TGCAGTGCTCCGAGGGCCAGCGGGGGCCCAGATACGCAGTATTTT
CSAPRASGGPDTQYF
>.|.|TRBJ2-3|TRBV19
TGTGCCAGTAGTGATTTTACAGGTTCAGATACGCAGTATTTT
CASSDFTGSDTQYF
>TRBD2|.|TRBJ2-5|TRBV6-5
TGTGCCAGCAGCCGTACCTTAGCGGGAGGGGGGGAGACCCAGTACTTC
CASSRTLAGGGETQYF
>.|.|TRBJ1-4|TRBV2
TGTGCCAGCAAGTTCGAGGGGGGAGGGGATGAAAAACTGTTTTTT
CASKFEGGGDEKLFF
>.|many|TRBJ2-1|TRBV7-2
TGTGCCAGCAGCCTACTAGGGGATAAGGGGCAGTTCTTC
CASSLLGDKGQFF
>.|many|TRBJ1-2|TRBV5-1
TGCGCCAGCAGCTTGGGGGGCAGCGTTGGCTACACCTTC
CASSLGGSVGYTF